A selection of T cell receptor beta chains follows, all from one sample in a study of control samples from healthy donors and cancer patients. Profiled with immunoSEQ multiplex PCR; TCRdb holds only in-frame clones, not every one. Of about 120,000 clones listed, roughly nine tenths are singletons. The sample comprised PBMCs. These receptors originate from a woman aged 45-65 years with colorectal cancer. Each CDR3 is given with its conserved first and last residue.

v_gene	j_gene	CDR3aa
TRBV7-3	TRBJ1-1	CASSLTGGPNTEAFF
TRBV6-5	TRBJ1-1	CASSSPANTEAFF
TRBV27	TRBJ1-3	CASSPRTGPGNTIYF
TRBV9	TRBJ2-3	CASSVGPGTRTSGRAARTDTQYF
TRBV9	TRBJ1-1	CASSVGWGVNTEAFF
TRBV19	TRBJ1-2	CASSANPRGVYTF
TRBV5-1	TRBJ2-2	CASSSAGYTGELFF
TRBV6-5	TRBJ2-1	CASSRGVRNEQFF
TRBV3-1/TRBV3-2	TRBJ1-6	CASSQDWRSSYNSPLHF
TRBV11-1	TRBJ2-7	CASSLTGQGPYYEQYF
TRBV9	TRBJ1-6	CASSVEGQGSYNSPLHF